This is a list of T cell receptor beta chains from one sample in a study of shared clonotypes between healthy human individuals. Sequenced by immunoSEQ multiplex PCR; TCRdb stores in-frame clones only, minus some. Of roughly 1,100,000 clones listed, under 80% are singletons. The specimen was memory CD4+ T cells sorted from blood. The receptors stem from a man aged 18 to 35 in good health. Each CDR3 is given with its conserved first and last residue. Fields, in order: CDR3 protein, V gene, D gene, clone size. The D gene is left open where the match is weak. Clone size is shown for a subset of rows, as once, few, many or a class of expanded clone.

CDR3: CAWSGTGSSPLHF
V: TRBV30
D: TRBD1
size: few

CDR3: CASSFSSGQETQYF
V: TRBV7-2
D: TRBD2
size: -

CDR3: CASSLAKLSGEQYF
V: TRBV28
D: -
size: -

CDR3: CASLGPGNTQYF
V: TRBV6-6
D: -
size: -

CDR3: CANSYGQGGGSPLHF
V: TRBV6-6
D: -
size: -

CDR3: CASSFRGRGDGYTF
V: TRBV5-6
D: -
size: -

CDR3: CASNGGAFTADTQYF
V: TRBV7-9
D: TRBD2
size: -

CDR3: CASSREVPYEQYF
V: TRBV19
D: -
size: -

CDR3: CASSAGLLVTDTQYF
V: TRBV9
D: -
size: -

CDR3: CAIRGDVGQPQHF
V: TRBV10-3
D: -
size: few

CDR3: CASSPGGRALNEQFF
V: TRBV5-1
D: TRBD2
size: once

CDR3: CASSFAGGFNEQYF
V: TRBV5-1
D: TRBD1
size: -

CDR3: CASSPPKPTSNYGYTF
V: TRBV18
D: -
size: -

CDR3: CATSPGGGGRGEQYF
V: TRBV5-1
D: -
size: -

CDR3: CASSLYGATYEQYF
V: TRBV7-9
D: -
size: -

CDR3: CSVAGKGGSTEAFF
V: TRBV29-1
D: -
size: -

CDR3: CASSLGAGRPNTEAFF
V: TRBV11-2
D: -
size: -

CDR3: CASSLPTDINEQYF
V: TRBV7-3
D: -
size: -

CDR3: CASSSGLFASYEQYF
V: TRBV5-4
D: -
size: -

CDR3: CASSPAGAYEQYF
V: TRBV5-1
D: -
size: -

CDR3: CASSSISPTGNEQYF
V: TRBV27
D: TRBD1
size: -

CDR3: CASSSTPQGKTEAFF
V: TRBV7-9
D: -
size: -

CDR3: CRAGGANTEAFF
V: TRBV29-1
D: TRBD1
size: -

CDR3: CASSPQGSATEAFF
V: TRBV11-2
D: -
size: -

CDR3: CASSLAAQGAGETQYF
V: TRBV5-1
D: TRBD1
size: -

CDR3: CASSQEAGRYNEQFF
V: TRBV4-1
D: TRBD2
size: once

CDR3: CASSESTGNEKLFF
V: TRBV10-1
D: -
size: -

CDR3: CASSGPGPAGEQYF
V: TRBV5-4
D: -
size: -

CDR3: CASSEGTSGLFQFF
V: TRBV2
D: TRBD2
size: -

CDR3: CASSLASGKYNEQFF
V: TRBV7-2
D: TRBD2
size: -

CDR3: CASSQTGTGGKKTQYF
V: TRBV5-1
D: TRBD1
size: -

CDR3: CASVFPPNEQFF
V: TRBV6-6
D: -
size: -

CDR3: CASSPPGQKETQYF
V: TRBV18
D: TRBD1
size: -

CDR3: CAWSGTGGNTIYF
V: TRBV30
D: TRBD1
size: -

CDR3: CASSMSGRPQNNEQFF
V: TRBV27
D: TRBD2
size: -

CDR3: CASSFRDGQTQYF
V: TRBV7-2
D: -
size: once

CDR3: CASSPEDGTSMSYEQYF
V: TRBV9
D: -
size: -

CDR3: CAVAFSGANVLTF
V: TRBV15
D: -
size: -

CDR3: CASRALSYEQYF
V: TRBV6-5
D: -
size: -

CDR3: CASSFTDWNTEAFF
V: TRBV6-5
D: -
size: -

CDR3: CASSGYGFNEKLFF
V: TRBV6-1
D: -
size: -

CDR3: CASSGPTGDTGELFF
V: TRBV25-1
D: TRBD1
size: -

CDR3: CASSSGQGNEQFF
V: TRBV18
D: TRBD1
size: -

CDR3: CSVHSRWNLNTGELFF
V: TRBV29-1
D: -
size: -

CDR3: CAISESNQGRYGYTF
V: TRBV10-3
D: -
size: -

CDR3: CATSRDSKETQYF
V: TRBV15
D: TRBD1
size: -